This section outlines one T cell receptor (beta chain) sequence together with its context. Its antigen is still unknown. The CDR3 covers 16 residues. Germline loops: CDR1 ENHRY, CDR2 SYGVKD. Healthy individuals of Caucasian origin from Russia, aged roughly 6 to 95, served as donors. Whenever a sample was processed, at least 6.5 million PBMCs were isolated. A second PCR of 7 to 11 cycles used a sample-barcoded 5' primer and a J-beta primer mix. Every molecule of cDNA carried a tag from a template-switch adaptor with 12 random nucleotides. TCRdb reprocessed the 5' RACE reads with MiXCR, giving one entry per CDR3 protein. The sample lists about 1.5 million distinct CDR3 sequences, roughly 45% occurring once. The source of the sample is a study of blood T cells in healthy people across ages. Study results and caveats: Greater diversity and more naive CD4+ cells were seen in long-lived donors than in aged donors.

The sequence was obtained from a woman under 30 in good health. V gene TRBV10-3 combines with J gene TRBJ2-1, with a possible D match to TRBD2 (8 bases). The J call could be wrong; TRBJ2-7 is a better fit for the DNA end. The specimen was blood. The CDR3 is CAISKGAGGSYNEQYF. In DNA form, the CDR3 reads TGTGCCATCAGCAAGGGGGCGGGAGGTTCCTACAATGAGCAGTACTTC.